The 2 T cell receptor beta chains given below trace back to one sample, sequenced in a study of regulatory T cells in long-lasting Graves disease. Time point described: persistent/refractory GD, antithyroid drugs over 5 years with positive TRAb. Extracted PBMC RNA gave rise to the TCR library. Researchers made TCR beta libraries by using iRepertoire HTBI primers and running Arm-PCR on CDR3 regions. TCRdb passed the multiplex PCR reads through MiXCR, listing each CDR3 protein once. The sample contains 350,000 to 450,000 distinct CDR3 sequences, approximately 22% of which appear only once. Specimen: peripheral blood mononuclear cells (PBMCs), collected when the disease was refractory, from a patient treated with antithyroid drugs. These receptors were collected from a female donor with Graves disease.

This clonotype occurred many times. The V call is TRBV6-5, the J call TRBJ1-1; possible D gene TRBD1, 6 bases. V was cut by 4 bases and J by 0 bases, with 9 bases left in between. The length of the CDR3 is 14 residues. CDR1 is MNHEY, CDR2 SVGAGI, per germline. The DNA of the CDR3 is TGTGCCAGCAGTTGGACAGAATTGAACACTGAAGCTTTCTTT. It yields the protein CASSWTELNTEAFF.

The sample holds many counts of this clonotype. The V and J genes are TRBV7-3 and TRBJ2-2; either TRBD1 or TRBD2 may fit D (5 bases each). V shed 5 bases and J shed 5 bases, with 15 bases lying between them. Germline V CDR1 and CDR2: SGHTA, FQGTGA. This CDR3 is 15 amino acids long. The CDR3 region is CASSPTGTETGELFF. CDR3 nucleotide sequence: TGTGCCAGCAGCCCAACCGGGACGGAGACCGGGGAGCTGTTTTTT.